The 28 T cell receptor beta chains presented below share a single source sample, sequenced in a study of Ad26.COV2.S vaccination and SARS-CoV-2 variants. Sample treatment: 15 to 20 received Ad26.COV2.S at low or high dose, single or two shots; several received placebo; per-sample allocation not given. The investigators took samples on day 63 after the first vaccine or placebo injection. Sequenced by immunoSEQ multiplex PCR; TCRdb stores in-frame clones only, minus some. The sample has roughly 400,000 clones, approximately 90% seen once. Sample: peripheral blood, taken in a trial of Ad26.COV2.S vaccine versus placebo. The receptors derive from a person aged 18 to 59 who received the Ad26.COV2.S COVID-19 vaccine or a placebo.

There are a few counts of this clone. V is TRBV6-2 or TRBV6-3 and J is TRBJ1-6, with unresolved D. Germline V gene lookup returns CDR1 MNHEY and CDR2 SVGEGT. The CDR3 has 13 amino acids. The V and J ends lost 5 bases and 14 bases respectively, with 16 bases between them. In nucleotides, the CDR3 is TGTGCCAGCAGTCAACACCCCCAAGAGGCCCTCCACTTT. This gives the protein CASSQHPQEALHF.

V usage is TRBV7-9 and J usage is TRBJ2-7; 8 bases line up with TRBD1. The CDR3 consists of 15 residues. Germline CDR1 reads SEHNR; CDR2 reads FQNEAQ (reference sequence). V shed 1 base, J shed 0 bases, and the junction held 2 bases outside the gene matches. In DNA, the CDR3 is TGTGCCAGCAGCTTAGGGGACAGGAGCTCCTACGAGCAGTACTTC. Residues: CASSLGDRSSYEQYF.

Points on this clone: Other DNA sequences in the sample encode the same CDR3. The chain is built from TRBV27 and TRBJ1-2; D perhaps matches TRBD1 (5 bases). This CDR3 spans 13 amino acids. Germline V lookup: CDR1 MNHEY, CDR2 SMNVEV (reference sequence). Trimming took off 3 bases at V and 4 bases at J, with 9 bases between the two ends. CDR3 in amino acids: CASSLGQTYGYTF. Written as DNA, the CDR3 is TGTGCCAGCAGTTTGGGGCAGACCTATGGCTACACCTTC.

This sequence joins TRBV7-2 and TRBJ2-7, with D uncertain. Trimming shortened V by 1 base and J by 2 bases, and 9 bases separated the two germline ends. The CDR3 sequence is 14 residues long. From germline, CDR1 is SGHTA and CDR2 FQGNSA. CDR3 protein: CASSLGPETYEQYF. The CDR3 DNA is TGTGCCAGCAGCTTAGGACCCGAGACCTACGAGCAGTACTTC.

The rearrangement uses TRBV30 and TRBJ1-2, with TRBD1 identical over 12 bases. The CDR3 contains 16 residues. V gave up 0 bases and J gave up 3 bases; unmatched junction bases: 5. Germline V CDR1 and CDR2: GTSNPN, SVGIG (reference sequence). As DNA, the CDR3 is TGTGCCTGGAGTGTACGGGGACAGGGGGCCGACTATGGCTACACCTTC. This gives the protein CAWSVRGQGADYGYTF.

The genes are TRBV19 and TRBJ2-3, with 12 bases aligning to TRBD2. The germline V gene has CDR1 LNHDA and CDR2 SQIVND (reference sequence). V was clipped by 11 bases and J by 1 base; unmatched bases: 13. The CDR3 is made up of 17 amino acids. Written as DNA, the CDR3 is TGTGCCCCGACCGGCCTAGCGGGGGGGCTTGGCACAGATACGCAGTATTTT. Protein product: CAPTGLAGGLGTDTQYF.

V usage is TRBV11-2 and J usage is TRBJ2-7; D is perhaps TRBD1 (5 bases). This CDR3 region has 13 residues. The V end was cut by 5 bases, the J end by 3 bases, with 11 bases between. Germline CDR1 SGHAT, CDR2 FQNNGV. CDR3 amino acids: CASSQLDSYEQYF. The CDR3 DNA reads TGTGCCAGCAGCCAGCTAGACAGCTACGAGCAGTACTTC.

The chain carries TRBV19 and TRBJ1-1; D may be TRBD1 (6 bases). The CDR3 contains 13 residues. Trimming took off 5 bases at V and 5 bases at J, with 12 bases between the two ends. CDR1 is LNHDA and CDR2 is SQIVND in the germline V gene (reference sequence). Written as DNA, the CDR3 is TGTGCCAGTAGTTTAACAGGGAGTACTGAAGCTTTCTTT. As protein: CASSLTGSTEAFF.

The chain combines TRBV27 with TRBJ2-7; perhaps TRBD1 as D (5 bases). This CDR3 comprises 15 residues. Germline CDR1 reads MNHEY; CDR2 reads SMNVEV (reference sequence). The ends were cut back, 1 base at V and 0 bases at J, with 10 bases in the middle. The CDR3: CASSLYDSSSYEQYF. The CDR3 region has the DNA TGTGCCAGCAGTTTATACGACAGCAGCTCCTACGAGCAGTACTTC.

The chain employs TRBV6-2 or TRBV6-3 and TRBJ1-1; D remains ambiguous. Trimming removed 3 bases from V and 1 base from J, with 9 bases in between. CDR1 is MNHEY, CDR2 SVGEGT, per germline. There are 14 residues in the CDR3. CDR3 sequence reads: CASSYQRPNTEAFF. The CDR3, as DNA: TGTGCCAGCAGTTATCAGAGGCCGAACACTGAAGCTTTCTTT.

V gene TRBV7-2 combines with J gene TRBJ1-1; weak D call: TRBD1 (5 bases). The CDR3 covers 15 residues. Germline lookup yields CDR1 SGHTA and CDR2 FQGNSA. The V end lost 5 bases, the J end lost 0 bases, and 13 bases lay between the germline ends. The CDR3 DNA follows: TGTGCCAGCAGCCAAACCGGGACGGTGAACACTGAAGCTTTCTTT. Its translation: CASSQTGTVNTEAFF.

The CDR3 loop reads CASSRSTQGAGGYTF. The CDR3 DNA reads as TGTGCCAGCAGCAGAAGCACACAGGGGGCTGGGGGCTACACCTTC. The chain recombines TRBV7-9 with TRBJ1-2; TRBD1 agrees at 9 bases. The V gene end was trimmed by 5 bases and the J gene end by 8 bases; junction bases not matched to a gene: 12. This CDR3 is 15 amino acids long. Germline V CDR1 and CDR2: SEHNR, FQNEAQ (reference sequence).

The rearrangement joins TRBV6-1 to TRBJ1-2; 8 positions match TRBD1. Germline V gives CDR1 MNHNS, CDR2 SASEGT. The J segment lost 5 bases and the V segment lost 3 bases, leaving 8 bases of the junction unmatched. There are 15 residues in the CDR3. The CDR3 DNA sequence: TGTGCCAGCAGTGAGAGACAGGGGAAGATTTATGGCTACACCTTC. This translates into CASSERQGKIYGYTF.

The CDR3 reads CASSAGGGVGYTF. Here the CDR3 DNA reads TGTGCCAGCAGTGCAGGGGGGGGCGTCGGCTACACCTTC. The chain has TRBV25-1 and TRBJ1-2; 7 bases match TRBD1. From germline, CDR1 is MGHDK and CDR2 SYGVNS. The CDR3 consists of 13 residues. Trimming at V came to 4 bases and at J to 8 bases, leaving 7 bases not matched to a gene.

The genes are TRBV6-4 and TRBJ2-7, with TRBD1 matching 8 bases. After removal of 5 bases from V and 2 bases from J, the junction contained 8 bases not matched to a gene. Germline V gene sequence: CDR1 MRHNA, CDR2 SNTAGT. CDR3 length: 15 amino acids. The CDR3 DNA reads as TGTGCCAGCAGTAAGCCGCGGGACAGGACCTACGAGCAGTACTTC. It translates to CASSKPRDRTYEQYF.

The V gene is TRBV12-3 or TRBV12-4, the J gene TRBJ1-2, with D uncertain. V was pared by 5 bases and J by 6 bases, with 10 bases between. This CDR3 has 12 residues. The CDR3 coding sequence is TGTGCCAGCAGTCCCCAGTTCGATGGCTACACCTTC. Translation gives CASSPQFDGYTF.

The chain recombines TRBV7-8 with TRBJ2-2, with a weak D call TRBD1 (5 bases). Between the trimmed V and J ends, which lost 9 bases and 5 bases, there was a span of 22 bases. This CDR3 is 16 amino acids long. Germline assignment: CDR1 SGHVS and CDR2 FQNEAQ. CDR3 sequence: CARTNQTVAGTGELFF. The CDR3 DNA follows: TGTGCCAGAACGAATCAGACAGTCGCTGGGACCGGGGAGCTGTTTTTT.

The J gene is TRBJ2-2, the V gene TRBV18; 8 positions match TRBD2. J lost 5 bases, V lost 3 bases, and 8 bases had no gene match. This CDR3 contains 16 residues. The germline V gene encodes CDR1 KGHSH and CDR2 LQKENI. CDR3 amino acids: CASSPVGGALTGELFF. The CDR3 DNA reads TGTGCCAGCTCACCCGTCGGGGGGGCCTTGACCGGGGAGCTGTTTTTT.

This clone has a single count. This chain links TRBV15 with TRBJ1-1, with D uncertain. Germline CDR1 LNHNV, CDR2 YYDKDF (reference sequence). With 0 bases removed from V and 0 bases from J, the gap between germline ends came to 11 bases. This CDR3 comprises 16 residues. CDR3 residues: CATSRDRVDLNTEAFF. For the CDR3, the DNA is TGTGCCACCAGCAGAGATCGGGTAGACTTGAACACTGAAGCTTTCTTT.

The V call is TRBV10-1, the J call TRBJ1-5, with 7 bases matching TRBD1. Germline CDR1 and CDR2: WNHNN and SYGVQD (reference sequence). Trimming at V came to 6 bases and at J to 6 bases, leaving 5 bases not matched to a gene. The length of the CDR3 is 13 residues. The CDR3 DNA reads as TGCGCCAGCAGAGACAGGGTTTTTCAGCCCCAGCATTTT. Residues: CASRDRVFQPQHF.

The CDR3 loop reads CATLDRDRGSHGAFF. As DNA, the CDR3 is TGTGCCACCCTAGACCGGGACAGGGGATCCCATGGGGCTTTCTTT. V and J are TRBV19 and TRBJ1-1, with TRBD1 matching over 10 bases. CDR3 length: 15 amino acids. CDR1 is LNHDA and CDR2 is SQIVND in the germline V gene (reference sequence). After removal of 10 bases from V and 11 bases from J, the junction contained 19 bases not matched to a gene.

V and J are TRBV9 and TRBJ1-1; D is possibly TRBD1 (6 bases). The CDR3 loop spans 16 amino acids. The V and J ends lost 3 bases and 1 base respectively, with 16 bases between them. Germline CDR1 SGDLS, CDR2 YYNGEE. The CDR3 is CASSGSTGLPNTEAFF. CDR3 coding DNA: TGTGCCAGCAGCGGATCAACAGGGTTACCGAACACTGAAGCTTTCTTT.

The genes are TRBV16 and TRBJ2-1; D perhaps matches TRBD1 (5 bases). This CDR3 contains 14 residues. V was trimmed by 4 bases and J by 7 bases, leaving 14 bases between them. CDR1 KGHSY and CDR2 FQNENV come from the germline V gene. This CDR3 is CASSPFAGRNEQFF. CDR3 bases: TGTGCCAGCAGCCCCTTCGCAGGGCGGAATGAGCAGTTCTTC.

The chain couples TRBV28 to TRBJ1-2; D remains unclear. Trimming stripped 1 base from V and 3 bases from J, with 6 bases between. The CDR3 is 13 amino acids. Germline CDR1 and CDR2: MDHEN and SYDVKM. CDR3 in amino acids: CASSLFGDYGYTF. In DNA, the CDR3 is TGTGCCAGCAGTTTATTTGGGGACTATGGCTACACCTTC.

The genes are TRBV18 and TRBJ2-5; D is undetermined. CDR3 length: 16 amino acids. The V gene lost 2 bases and the J gene lost 2 bases, with 15 bases spanning the gap. Germline V gene lookup returns CDR1 KGHSH and CDR2 LQKENI. CDR3 loop: CASSPDWNSWQETQYF. In DNA, the CDR3 is TGTGCCAGCTCACCAGATTGGAACAGTTGGCAAGAGACCCAGTACTTC.

V usage is TRBV2 and J usage is TRBJ2-5; 12 bases are shared with TRBD2. Germline loops: CDR1 SNHLY, CDR2 FYNNEI. V trimming: 4 bases; J trimming: 5 bases; junction bases outside the gene matches: 8. The CDR3 has 16 amino acids. Here the CDR3 reads CASSGLAGGLRETQYF. The CDR3 nucleotides are TGTGCCAGCAGTGGGCTAGCGGGGGGGCTGCGGGAGACCCAGTACTTC. The variable domain in full, completed from reference TRBV2 and TRBJ2-5, reads EPEVTQTPSHQVTQMGQEVILRCVPISNHLYFYWYRQILGQKVEFLVSFYNNEISEKSEIFDDQFSVERPDGSNFTLKIRSTKLEDSAMYFCASSGLAGGLRETQYFGPGTRLLVL.

The V call is TRBV30, the J call TRBJ2-7; perhaps TRBD2 as D (5 bases). Germline assignment: CDR1 GTSNPN and CDR2 SVGIG (reference sequence). The CDR3 has 13 residues. The V end was cut by 3 bases, the J end by 5 bases, with 14 bases between. The chain's CDR3 is CAWRKDLRDEQYF. The CDR3 DNA reads as TGTGCCTGGAGAAAAGACCTGAGGGACGAGCAGTACTTC.

V usage is TRBV30 and J usage is TRBJ2-1; possibly TRBD2 for D (6 bases). CDR1 and CDR2 (germline): GTSNPN, SVGIG (reference sequence). This CDR3 comprises 10 residues. The germline V and J ends were trimmed by 2 bases and 10 bases, with 6 bases remaining between them. This chain's CDR3 is CAWSREEQFF. In DNA form, the CDR3 reads TGTGCCTGGAGTCGGGAGGAGCAGTTCTTC.